These 12 T cell receptor beta chains came from one sample sequenced in a study of T cells in Graves' hyperthyroidism and ophthalmopathy. Amplified TCR beta CDR3 regions derived from RNA transcripts. The TCR CDR3 was amplified in a first-round RT-PCR using the HTBI primer set. TCRdb re-called the multiplex PCR reads through MiXCR, storing one row per CDR3 protein. The data show about 360,000 distinct CDR3 sequences, with about 13% seen just once and around 9.2% held by the top ten. Sequenced: blood. These receptors came from a woman younger than 35 with Graves' hyperthyroidism.

This clonotype was recorded at least ten times. The J gene is TRBJ2-1, the V gene TRBV12-3 or TRBV12-4; D may be TRBD2 (6 bases). There are 15 residues in the CDR3. Trimming removed 2 bases from V and 2 bases from J, with 10 bases in between. The DNA of the CDR3 is TGTGCCAGCAGTTTACCCGGGACTCCCTACAATGAGCAGTTCTTC. Its translation is CASSLPGTPYNEQFF.

With regard to this clonotype: A read error may explain this, as a much larger clone is one base away. The J gene is TRBJ2-5, the V gene TRBV14, with unresolved D. Trimming pared 1 base from V and 6 bases from J, leaving 3 bases between. Germline values: CDR1 SGHDN, CDR2 FVKESK. The CDR3 consists of 11 residues. CDR3: CASSQGKTQYF. The CDR3, as DNA: TGTGCCAGCAGCCAAGGGAAGACCCAGTACTTC.

In its sample, this clonotype was seen a few times. The chain employs TRBV6-2 or TRBV6-3 and TRBJ2-3; 7 nucleotides align to TRBD2. V lost 2 bases, J lost 1 base, and 3 bases stayed unmatched. The CDR3 is 15 residues long. Per the germline V gene, CDR1 is MNHEY and CDR2 is SVGEGT. The CDR3 is CASSYAGVGTDTQYF. Here the CDR3 DNA reads TGTGCCAGCAGTTACGCGGGAGTGGGCACAGATACGCAGTATTTT.

This clonotype was seen many times. J is TRBJ2-7 and V is TRBV28; TRBD2 aligns across 7 bases. J lost 0 bases, V lost 2 bases, and 4 bases had no gene match. CDR1 and CDR2 (germline): MDHEN, SYDVKM. This CDR3 has 15 amino acids. The CDR3 nucleotides read TGTGCCAGCAGTTTAACGGCTAGCGGCTCCTACGAGCAGTACTTC. Translated: CASSLTASGSYEQYF.

The chain links TRBV2 to TRBJ2-1, with TRBD2 matching 14 bases. J lost 9 bases, V lost 6 bases, and 13 bases had no gene match. Looked up from germline, CDR1 is SNHLY and CDR2 is FYNNEI. The CDR3 has 17 residues. The CDR3 DNA follows: TGTGCCAGCAGGACAGCGATAACGACTAGCGGGAGGGCTGAGCAGTTCTTC. Its translation is CASRTAITTSGRAEQFF.

This clonotype has a count of ten or more. V usage is TRBV11-2 and J usage is TRBJ1-1, with 7 bases that match TRBD1. Germline V gene lookup returns CDR1 SGHAT and CDR2 FQNNGV. Trimming cost V 5 bases and J 5 bases; bases outside gene matches: 8. The length of the CDR3 is 14 residues. CDR3 loop: CASSPTTGRTEAFF. The CDR3, as DNA: TGTGCCAGCAGCCCGACGACAGGGAGGACTGAAGCTTTCTTT.

This clonotype was seen many times. The chain couples TRBV5-1 to TRBJ1-2; D remains ambiguous. The V end lost 3 bases, the J end lost 7 bases, and 19 bases lay between the germline ends. Per germline, CDR1 SGHRS and CDR2 YFSETQ. CDR3 length equals 15 residues. The CDR3 region is CASSSDVGLTGGYTF. The CDR3 coding sequence is TGCGCCAGCAGCTCTGACGTCGGCTTAACTGGTGGCTACACCTTC.

This clonotype was recorded a few times. The chain couples TRBV5-1 to TRBJ2-1; D possibly matches TRBD1 or TRBD2 (6 bases each). CDR1 SGHRS and CDR2 YFSETQ come from the germline V gene. This CDR3 region has 16 residues. V was shortened by 2 bases and J by 9 bases, with 21 bases between the two germline ends. The CDR3 DNA reads as TGCGCCAGCAGCTTACTAACAGGGAGGTCCGCTCCTGAGCAGTTCTTC. It is translated as CASSLLTGRSAPEQFF.

The table lists this clonotype with a few counts. The chain combines TRBV20-1 with TRBJ1-2; D is possibly TRBD1 (6 bases). The CDR3 consists of 15 residues. Germline values: CDR1 DFQATT, CDR2 SNEGSKA (reference sequence). V was pared by 0 bases and J by 1 base, with 12 bases between. The CDR3 region has the DNA TGCAGTGCTAGAGAACAGACAGGAGGTAACTATGGCTACACCTTC. Protein sequence: CSAREQTGGNYGYTF.

This clonotype appeared many times. V is TRBV2 and J is TRBJ1-2, with 7 nucleotides matching TRBD1. This CDR3 is 14 amino acids long. CDR1 is SNHLY and CDR2 is FYNNEI in the germline V gene. J lost 7 bases, V lost 6 bases, and 11 bases had no gene match. Written as DNA, the CDR3 is TGTGCCAGCAGCTTAACGGGACAGCTGCTTGGCTACACCTTC. It encodes CASSLTGQLLGYTF.

Ten or more counts support this clonotype. The genes are TRBV7-2 and TRBJ1-3, with no clear D. V dropped 0 bases and J dropped 2 bases, with 5 bases sitting between them. The CDR3 totals 14 residues. The germline V gene has CDR1 SGHTA and CDR2 FQGNSA. The DNA of the CDR3 is TGTGCCAGCAGCTTAGCGACACCTGGAAACACCATATATTTT. It encodes CASSLATPGNTIYF.

Remarks on this clonotype: One end of the junction varies from germline; a read error may be responsible. V and J are TRBV5-1 and TRBJ2-7; 10 nucleotides line up with TRBD2. The CDR3 is made up of 14 amino acids. CDR1 and CDR2 (germline): SGHRS, YFSETQ. CDR3 loop: CAGSLASGGYEQYF. The CDR3 region has the DNA TGCGCCGGCAGCTTGGCTAGCGGGGGTTACGAGCAGTACTTC.